Shown below are 11 T cell receptor beta chains from a single sample sequenced in a study of OX40 agonist ivuxolimab in advanced cancers. Some clones are missing from TCRdb's copy, which holds only in-frame ones; the method was immunoSEQ multiplex PCR. The sample shows around 74,000 clones, around 86% of them seen only once. The sample consisted of CD4+ or CD8+ T cells sorted from blood, taken in a trial of the OX40 agonist ivuxolimab. These receptors came from an adult with an advanced solid tumor such as melanoma, head and neck, liver or kidney cancer.

The chain combines TRBV30 with TRBJ1-2, with 11 bases matching TRBD1. The CDR3 covers 15 residues. Germline CDR1 is GTSNPN and CDR2 is SVGIG (reference sequence). The J segment lost 7 bases and the V segment lost 2 bases, leaving 9 bases of the junction unmatched. CDR3 nucleotides: TGTGCCTGGAGTCCACAGGACAGGGGGCTAGGTGGCTACACCTTC. Translated, it gives CAWSPQDRGLGGYTF.

The J gene is TRBJ2-5, the V gene TRBV5-4; TRBD1 is a possible D gene (5 bases). V was clipped by 0 bases and J by 1 base, with 7 bases between them. The length of the CDR3 is 14 residues. Germline V gene data show CDR1 as SGHNT and CDR2 as YYREEE (reference sequence). CDR3 region: CASSLGQLQETQYF. CDR3 bases: TGTGCCAGCAGCTTGGGACAGCTCCAAGAGACCCAGTACTTC.

The V and J genes are TRBV27 and TRBJ1-2; maybe TRBD1 (5 bases). CDR3 length: 19 residues. The germline V gene has CDR1 MNHEY and CDR2 SMNVEV (reference sequence). The ends were cut back, 4 bases at V and 9 bases at J, with 33 bases in the middle. The CDR3 sequence is CASSSLFIWDELSRNSYTF. CDR3 coding DNA: TGTGCCAGCAGTTCACTTTTTATCTGGGACGAACTATCTCGAAATAGCTACACCTTC.

The CDR3 nucleotides read TGCGCCAGCAGCTTGGTCGGAATTGGAAACACCATATATTTT. This translates into CASSLVGIGNTIYF. The V and J genes are TRBV5-1 and TRBJ1-3, with unresolved D. This CDR3 contains 14 residues. Germline CDR1 reads SGHRS; CDR2 reads YFSETQ. Trimming stripped 0 bases from V and 3 bases from J, with 7 bases between. Together with reference TRBV5-1 and TRBJ1-3, the CDR3 gives the full variable domain: KAGVTQTPRYLIKTRGQQVTLSCSPISGHRSVSWYQQTPGQGLQFLFEYFSETQRNKGNFPGRFSGRQFSNSRSEMNVSTLELGDSALYLCASSLVGIGNTIYFGEGSWLTVV.

The rearrangement links TRBV5-1 to TRBJ1-2; D unresolved. Germline V gene data show CDR1 as SGHRS and CDR2 as YFSETQ. The CDR3 consists of 12 residues. The ends were cut back, 5 bases at V and 1 base at J, with 6 bases in the middle. CDR3 DNA: TGCGCCAGCAGTTCCGATAACTATGGCTACACCTTC. Its translation: CASSSDNYGYTF.

The V gene is TRBV7-2, the J gene TRBJ2-2; D ambiguous. Germline V CDR1 and CDR2: SGHTA, FQGNSA. The CDR3 length is 13 residues. Between the trimmed V and J ends, which lost 1 base and 8 bases, there was a span of 8 bases. The DNA of the CDR3 is TGTGCCAGCAGCTTAGAGGTCAGGGGGGAGCTGTTTTTT. It is translated as CASSLEVRGELFF.

The chain recombines TRBV7-8 with TRBJ1-6; 7 nucleotides align to TRBD1. The CDR3 contains 17 residues. Per germline, CDR1 SGHVS and CDR2 FQNEAQ. The ends lost 4 bases at V and 10 bases at J; junction bases unmatched: 16. The CDR3 loop reads CASSSKLQGILYSPLHF. In DNA, the CDR3 is TGTGCCAGCAGCTCCAAACTACAGGGGATACTGTACTCACCCCTCCACTTT.

The rearrangement joins TRBV30 to TRBJ1-2; 8 nucleotides agree with TRBD1. The CDR3 length is 15 residues. Trimming cost V 2 bases and J 3 bases; bases outside gene matches: 8. CDR1 is GTSNPN and CDR2 is SVGIG in the germline V gene (reference sequence). DNA of the CDR3: TGTGCCTGGAGTCGGGGGGCAGGGGGCGACTATGGCTACACCTTC. It encodes CAWSRGAGGDYGYTF.

The V gene is TRBV7-3, the J gene TRBJ2-3; 7 positions agree with TRBD1. The CDR3 runs 14 residues. Germline V gene sequence: CDR1 SGHTA, CDR2 FQGTGA. V lost 4 bases to trimming and J lost 1 base; unmatched junction nucleotides: 2. DNA of the CDR3: TGTGCCAGCAGCTACGGACAGGGCACAGATACGCAGTATTTT. Amino acid sequence: CASSYGQGTDTQYF.

This clone occurred once. This chain links TRBV7-9 with TRBJ1-1, with D possibly matching TRBD1 (5 bases). This CDR3 has 14 residues. The V and J ends lost 7 bases and 3 bases respectively, with 15 bases between them. Germline V gives CDR1 SEHNR, CDR2 FQNEAQ (reference sequence). In nucleotides, the CDR3 is TGTGCCAGCACTCTAAGTGGGACCGACACTGAAGCTTTCTTT. Encoded protein: CASTLSGTDTEAFF.

This clone appeared a few times. The J gene is TRBJ1-5, the V gene TRBV19; D not resolved. This CDR3 has 13 amino acids. V lost 3 bases and J lost 6, with 9 bases in between. The germline gives CDR1 LNHDA, CDR2 SQIVND (reference sequence). The CDR3 loop is CASSIDWSQPQHF. Written as DNA, the CDR3 is TGTGCCAGTAGTATTGACTGGAGTCAGCCCCAGCATTTT.